This entry features one TCR beta chain sequence. These data come from a study of identifying expanded T cells in peripheral blood. Clones were read by immunoSEQ multiplex PCR, and TCRdb kept only the in-frame ones, dropping some. Altogether about 91,000 clones are present, roughly 90% being singletons, with the ten largest covering approximately 4%. Trimming took 0 bases from V and 5 from J; bases not matched to a gene: 7. The germline V gene has CDR1 LGHNA and CDR2 YSLEER. This CDR3 has 16 amino acids. Collection occurred without any documented infections or immune events in donors. V is TRBV4-3 and J is TRBJ2-3; 8 bases are shared with TRBD2. This sequence was found in a person aged 18 to 70 in good health. The sequenced sample consisted of blood. The CDR3 sequence is CASSQEIGRARDTQYF. CDR3 coding DNA: TGCGCCAGCAGCCAAGAAATCGGGAGGGCCAGAGATACGCAGTATTTT.